This TCR beta chain was identified during a study of identical twins. Findings and caveats of the study: For out-of-frame beta sequences, excess twin sharing was weaker.

Points on this clonotype: No antigen is known for it.

From the 5' RACE reads, TCRdb called clonotypes with MiXCR, one entry per CDR3 protein. Of about 500,000 distinct CDR3 sequences listed, approximately 15% are singletons. Unmatched junction bases numbered 11, after V lost 6 bases and J lost 9 bases. This CDR3 comprises 14 residues. Germline assignment: CDR1 KGHSH and CDR2 LQKENI. Each donor (without exception) was a healthy Caucasian. This same sample was also part of a study on yellow fever vaccine responses in identical twins. That source reports: Twins reportedly had a vaccine T cell response that seemed partly convergent, partly personalized.

This chain connects TRBV18 to TRBJ2-7; TRBD1 aligns across 10 bases. Sequencing input: CD4+ T cells sorted from blood. This TCR was recovered from a woman between 18 and 30 years old in good health. The CDR3 here is CASSPGQGPDGQYF. The CDR3 DNA reads as TGTGCCAGCTCTCCGGGACAGGGGCCCGACGGGCAGTACTTC. Supplemented by reference TRBV18 and TRBJ2-7, the full variable domain reads NAGVMQNPRHLVRRRGQEARLRCSPMKGHSHVYWYRQLPEEGLKFMVYLQKENIIDESGMPKERFSAEFPKEGPSILRIQQVVRGDSAAYFCASSPGQGPDGQYFGPGTRLTVT.